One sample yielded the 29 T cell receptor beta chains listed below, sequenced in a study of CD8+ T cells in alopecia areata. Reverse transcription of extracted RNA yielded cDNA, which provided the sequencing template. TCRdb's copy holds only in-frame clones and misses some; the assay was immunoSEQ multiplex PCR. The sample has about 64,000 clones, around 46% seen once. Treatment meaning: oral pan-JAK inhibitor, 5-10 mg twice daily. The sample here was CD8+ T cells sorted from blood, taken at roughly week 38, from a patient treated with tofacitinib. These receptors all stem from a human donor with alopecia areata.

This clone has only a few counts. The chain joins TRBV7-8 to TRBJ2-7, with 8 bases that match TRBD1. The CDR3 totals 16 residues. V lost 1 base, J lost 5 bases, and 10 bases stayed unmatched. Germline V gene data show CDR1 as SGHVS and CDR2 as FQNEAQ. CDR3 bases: TGTGCCAGCAGCTTAGTAGTGGCAGGGGGCGAGGACGAGCAGTACTTC. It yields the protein CASSLVVAGGEDEQYF.

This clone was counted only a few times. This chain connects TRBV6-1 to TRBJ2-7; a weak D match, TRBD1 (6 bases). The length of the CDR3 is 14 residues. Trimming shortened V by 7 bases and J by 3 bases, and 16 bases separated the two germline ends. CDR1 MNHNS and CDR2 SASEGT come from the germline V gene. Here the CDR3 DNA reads TGTGCCAGCACCCAACCCAAAGGGGGCTACGAGCAGTACTTC. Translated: CASTQPKGGYEQYF.

The CDR3 region is CASTAAGRYEQYF. The DNA of the CDR3 is TGTGCCAGCACCGCCGCGGGGCGCTACGAGCAGTACTTC. V is TRBV27 and J is TRBJ2-7; D is perhaps TRBD2 (6 bases). The CDR3 is 13 amino acids. The V gene's germline CDR1 is MNHEY and CDR2 SMNVEV (reference sequence). The V and J ends lost 7 bases and 3 bases respectively, with 13 bases between them.

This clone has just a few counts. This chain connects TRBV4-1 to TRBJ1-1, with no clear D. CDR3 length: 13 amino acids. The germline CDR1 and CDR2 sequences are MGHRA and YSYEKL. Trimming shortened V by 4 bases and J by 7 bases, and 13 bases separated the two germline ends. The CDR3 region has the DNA TGCGCCAGCAGCCTGAAAGTCGAGGGTGAAGCTTTCTTT. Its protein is CASSLKVEGEAFF.

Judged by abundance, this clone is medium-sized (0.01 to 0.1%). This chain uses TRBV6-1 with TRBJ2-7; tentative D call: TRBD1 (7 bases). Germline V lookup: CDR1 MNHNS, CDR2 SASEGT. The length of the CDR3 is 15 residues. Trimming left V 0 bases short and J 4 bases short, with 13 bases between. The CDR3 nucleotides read TGTGCCAGCAGTGAAGCGGAGGGGGCGGTATACGAGCAGTACTTC. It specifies CASSEAEGAVYEQYF.

DNA for the CDR3: TGCGCCAGCAGCCAAGATAAGGCCGGTCTTGGAAACACCATATATTTT. It codes for CASSQDKAGLGNTIYF. V gene TRBV4-3 combines with J gene TRBJ1-3; D gene unclear. Germline V CDR1 and CDR2: LGHNA, YSLEER. V was cut by 0 bases and J by 3 bases, with 12 bases left in between. This CDR3 is built from 16 residues.

The chain's CDR3 is CASTFRGGETQYF. For the CDR3, the DNA is TGTGCCAGCACCTTCAGGGGTGGTGAGACCCAGTACTTC. The chain uses TRBV6-6 and TRBJ2-5; maybe TRBD1 (6 bases). V gave up 7 bases and J gave up 5 bases, with 14 bases separating them. Germline V gives CDR1 MNHNY, CDR2 SVGAGI (reference sequence). The CDR3 loop spans 13 amino acids.

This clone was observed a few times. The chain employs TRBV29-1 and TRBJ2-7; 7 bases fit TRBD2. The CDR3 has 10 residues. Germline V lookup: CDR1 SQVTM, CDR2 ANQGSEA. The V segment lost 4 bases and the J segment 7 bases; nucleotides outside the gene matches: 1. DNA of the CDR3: TGCAGCGTTGGAGCGGGGGAGCAGTACTTC. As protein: CSVGAGEQYF.

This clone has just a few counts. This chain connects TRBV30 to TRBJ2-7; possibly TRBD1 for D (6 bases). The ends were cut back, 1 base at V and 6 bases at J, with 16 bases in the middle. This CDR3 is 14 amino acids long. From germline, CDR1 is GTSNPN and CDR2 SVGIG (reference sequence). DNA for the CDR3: TGTGCCTGGAGTGAGGGCAGGGGTCGCCTCGAGCAGTACTTC. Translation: CAWSEGRGRLEQYF. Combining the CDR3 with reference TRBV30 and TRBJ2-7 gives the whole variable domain SQTIHQWPATLVQPVGSPLSLECTVEGTSNPNLYWYRQAAGRGLQLLFYSVGIGQISSEVPQNLSASRPQDRQFILSSKKLLLSDSGFYLCAWSEGRGRLEQYFGPGTRLTVT.

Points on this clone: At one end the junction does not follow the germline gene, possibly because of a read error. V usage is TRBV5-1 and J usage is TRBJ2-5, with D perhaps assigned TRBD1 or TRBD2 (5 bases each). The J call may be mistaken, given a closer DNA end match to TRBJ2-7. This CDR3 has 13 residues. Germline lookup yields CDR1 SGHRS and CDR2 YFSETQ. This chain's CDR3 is CASSHGTDYEQYF. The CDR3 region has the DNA TGTGCCAGCAGCCACGGGACGGACTACGAGCAGTACTTC.

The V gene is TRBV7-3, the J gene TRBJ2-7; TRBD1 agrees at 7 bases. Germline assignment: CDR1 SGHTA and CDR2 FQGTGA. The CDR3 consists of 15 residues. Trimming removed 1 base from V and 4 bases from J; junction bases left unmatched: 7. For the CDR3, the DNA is TGTGCCAGCAGCTTAAGGTCAGGGGGTTCATACGAGCAGTACTTC. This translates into CASSLRSGGSYEQYF.

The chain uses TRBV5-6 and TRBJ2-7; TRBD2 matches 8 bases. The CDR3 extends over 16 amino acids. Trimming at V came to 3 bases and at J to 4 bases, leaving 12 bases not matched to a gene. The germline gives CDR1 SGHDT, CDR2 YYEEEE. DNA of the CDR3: TGTGCCAGCAGCTGGCAACCCTTTAGCGGGAAGTACGAGCAGTACTTC. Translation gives CASSWQPFSGKYEQYF.

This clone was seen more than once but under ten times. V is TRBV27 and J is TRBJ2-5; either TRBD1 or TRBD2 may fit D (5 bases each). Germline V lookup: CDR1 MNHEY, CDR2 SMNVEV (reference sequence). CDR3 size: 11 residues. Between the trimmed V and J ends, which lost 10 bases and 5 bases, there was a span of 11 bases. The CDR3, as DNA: TGTGCCACCTCCTGGGGGGAGACCCAGTACTTC. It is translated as CATSWGETQYF.

The CDR3: CATSRAVGEGYEQYF. The CDR3 nucleotides are TGTGCCACCAGCAGGGCCGTAGGAGAGGGCTACGAGCAGTACTTC. The chain recombines TRBV15 with TRBJ2-7, with D tentatively TRBD2 (5 bases). CDR3 size: 15 residues. The germline V gene encodes CDR1 LNHNV and CDR2 YYDKDF (reference sequence). V dropped 3 bases and J dropped 3 bases, with 15 bases sitting between them.

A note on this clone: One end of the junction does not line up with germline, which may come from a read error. The CDR3 here is CASSPLGYYGYTF. The CDR3 bases are TGTGCCAGCAGCCCGTTAGGATACTACGGCTACACCTTC. The chain combines TRBV7-3 with TRBJ1-2; D is unclear. Germline loops: CDR1 SGHTA, CDR2 FQGTGA. This CDR3 is built from 13 residues. Using reference TRBV7-3 and TRBJ1-2 for the parts outside the CDR3, the full variable domain is GAGVSQTPSNKVTEKGKYVELRCDPISGHTALYWYRQSLGQGPEFLIYFQGTGAADDSGLPNDRFFAVRPEGSVSTLKIQRTERGDSAVYLCASSPLGYYGYTFGSGTRLTVV.

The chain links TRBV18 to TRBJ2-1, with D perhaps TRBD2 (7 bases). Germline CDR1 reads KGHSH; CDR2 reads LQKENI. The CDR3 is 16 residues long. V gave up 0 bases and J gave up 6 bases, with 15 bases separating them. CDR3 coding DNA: TGTGCCAGCTCACCACCGGCTAGCGGAGGGGGCAATGAGCAGTTCTTC. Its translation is CASSPPASGGGNEQFF.

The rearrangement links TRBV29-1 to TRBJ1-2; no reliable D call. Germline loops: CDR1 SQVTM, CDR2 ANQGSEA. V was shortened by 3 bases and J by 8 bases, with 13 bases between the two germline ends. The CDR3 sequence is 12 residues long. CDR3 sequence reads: CSVDTSGGGYTF. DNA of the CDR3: TGCAGCGTTGATACCTCAGGTGGAGGCTACACCTTC.

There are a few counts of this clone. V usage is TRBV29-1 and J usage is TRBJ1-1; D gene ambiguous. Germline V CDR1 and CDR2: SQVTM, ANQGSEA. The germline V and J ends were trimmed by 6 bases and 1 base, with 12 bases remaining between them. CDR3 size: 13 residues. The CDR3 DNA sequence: TGCAGCGTCCGCCGTGGGCCGAACACTGAAGCTTTCTTT. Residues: CSVRRGPNTEAFF.

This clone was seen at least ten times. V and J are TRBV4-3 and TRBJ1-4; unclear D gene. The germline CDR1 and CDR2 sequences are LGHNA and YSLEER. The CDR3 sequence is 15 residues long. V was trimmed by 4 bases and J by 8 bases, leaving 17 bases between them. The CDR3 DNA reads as TGCGCCAGCAGCCCCCAAGACCGGAACCGAGAAAAACTGTTTTTT. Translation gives CASSPQDRNREKLFF.

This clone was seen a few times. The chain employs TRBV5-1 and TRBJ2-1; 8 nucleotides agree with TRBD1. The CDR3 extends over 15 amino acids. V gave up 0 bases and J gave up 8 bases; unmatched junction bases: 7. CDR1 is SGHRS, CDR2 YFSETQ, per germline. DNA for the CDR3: TGCGCCAGCAGCTTGGAATCCCGACAGGGGTATGAGCAGTTCTTC. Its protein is CASSLESRQGYEQFF.

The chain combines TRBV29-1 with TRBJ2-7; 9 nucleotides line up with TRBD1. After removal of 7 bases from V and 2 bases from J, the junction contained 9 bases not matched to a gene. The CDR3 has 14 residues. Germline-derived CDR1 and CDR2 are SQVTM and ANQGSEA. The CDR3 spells CSALGTGSTYEQYF. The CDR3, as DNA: TGCAGCGCCCTCGGGACAGGGTCTACCTACGAGCAGTACTTC.

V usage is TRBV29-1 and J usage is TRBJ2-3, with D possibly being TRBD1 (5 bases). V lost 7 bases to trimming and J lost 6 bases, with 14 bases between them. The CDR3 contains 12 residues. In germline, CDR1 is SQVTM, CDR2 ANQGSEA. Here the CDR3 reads CSGASAGDTQYF. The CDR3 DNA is TGCAGCGGAGCGAGCGCAGGGGATACGCAGTATTTT.

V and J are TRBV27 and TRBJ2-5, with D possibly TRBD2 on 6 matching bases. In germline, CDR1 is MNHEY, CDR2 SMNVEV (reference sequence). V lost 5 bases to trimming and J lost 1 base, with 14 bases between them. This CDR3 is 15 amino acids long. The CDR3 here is CASSEYQGLQETQYF. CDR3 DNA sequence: TGTGCCAGCAGTGAATATCAGGGACTCCAAGAGACCCAGTACTTC.

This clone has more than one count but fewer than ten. This CDR3 reads CASSFGRGSYNEQFF. In DNA form, the CDR3 reads TGTGCCAGCAGTTTCGGTCGGGGGTCCTACAATGAGCAGTTCTTC. The rearrangement joins TRBV28 to TRBJ2-1; perhaps TRBD2 as D (6 bases). Germline V gene lookup returns CDR1 MDHEN and CDR2 SYDVKM. The CDR3 runs to 15 residues. V was clipped by 3 bases and J by 1 base, with 10 bases between them.

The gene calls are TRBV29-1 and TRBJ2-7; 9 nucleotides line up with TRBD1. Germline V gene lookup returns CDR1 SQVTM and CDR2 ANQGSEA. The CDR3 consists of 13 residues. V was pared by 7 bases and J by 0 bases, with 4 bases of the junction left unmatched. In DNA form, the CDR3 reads TGCAGCGGGCGACAGGGGGACTCCTACGAGCAGTACTTC. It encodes CSGRQGDSYEQYF.

The CDR3: CSALISPQETQYF. The CDR3 DNA reads TGCAGCGCACTGATCAGCCCCCAAGAGACCCAGTACTTC. The V call is TRBV29-1, the J call TRBJ2-5; D is unresolved. The CDR3 length is 13 residues. Germline V gives CDR1 SQVTM, CDR2 ANQGSEA. Trimming cost V 7 bases and J 1 base, with 13 bases left between them.

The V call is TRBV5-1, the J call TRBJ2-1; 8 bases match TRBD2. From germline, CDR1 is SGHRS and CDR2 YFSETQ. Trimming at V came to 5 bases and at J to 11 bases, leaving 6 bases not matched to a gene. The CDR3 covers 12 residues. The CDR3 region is CASRFQREKQFF. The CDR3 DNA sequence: TGCGCCAGCAGATTCCAGCGGGAGAAGCAGTTCTTC. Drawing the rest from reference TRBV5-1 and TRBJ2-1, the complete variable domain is KAGVTQTPRYLIKTRGQQVTLSCSPISGHRSVSWYQQTPGQGLQFLFEYFSETQRNKGNFPGRFSGRQFSNSRSEMNVSTLELGDSALYLCASRFQREKQFFGPGTRLTVL.

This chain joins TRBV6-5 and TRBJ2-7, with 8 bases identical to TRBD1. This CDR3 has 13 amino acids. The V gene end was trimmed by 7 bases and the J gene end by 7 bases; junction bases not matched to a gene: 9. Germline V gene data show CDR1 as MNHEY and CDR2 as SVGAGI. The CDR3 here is CASTRQGLGEQYF. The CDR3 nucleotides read TGTGCCAGCACGAGACAGGGGTTAGGTGAGCAGTACTTC.

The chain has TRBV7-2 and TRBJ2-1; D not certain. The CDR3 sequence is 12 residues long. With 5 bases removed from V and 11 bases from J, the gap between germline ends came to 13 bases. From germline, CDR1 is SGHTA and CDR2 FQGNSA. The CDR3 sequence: CASSPDSRKQFF. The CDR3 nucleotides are TGTGCCAGCAGCCCGGATTCGAGGAAGCAGTTCTTC.